This TCR beta chain emerged from a study of CXCR4 blockade with PD-1 therapy in pancreatic cancer. Study findings and constraints: Survival did not correlate with tumor clonality, which averaged approximately 0.15 versus 0.048.

This clone was detected only a few times. Its antigen is not identified. Produced via immunoSEQ multiplex PCR; TCRdb's table is partial and in-frame only. The sample carries thousands of clones, around 46% recorded once. The specimen sequenced was tumor tissue. This clonotype was sampled from a human donor with pancreatic ductal adenocarcinoma.

CDR3 residues: CASSLDQEAKMNTEAFF. In DNA form, the CDR3 reads TGTGCCAGCAGCTTAGATCAGGAAGCGAAGATGAACACTGAAGCTTTCTTT. This chain connects TRBV7-7 to TRBJ1-1; D call uncertain. V was shortened by 1 base and J by 0 bases, with 15 bases between the two germline ends. The length of the CDR3 is 17 residues. Germline V gene lookup returns CDR1 SSHAT and CDR2 FNYEAQ (reference sequence).